This TCR beta chain was sequenced in a study of T cells in Graves' hyperthyroidism and ophthalmopathy. It was RNA transcripts that yielded the amplified TCR beta CDR3 regions. First-round RT-PCR targeting the TCR CDR3 was performed with the HTBI primer set. Via MiXCR, TCRdb re-called the multiplex PCR reads, giving one row per CDR3 protein. The sample has around 350,000 distinct CDR3 sequences; about 15% are singletons. A word on this clonotype: The CDR3 does not end in the conserved phenylalanine or tryptophan, so this is likely a read error.

Sequencing was carried out using blood. The receptor's source is a woman aged 18-29 years with Graves' hyperthyroidism that later progressed to Graves' ophthalmopathy.

The CDR3 DNA reads TGCAGTGCTAGAGATCATGAGGCGCTCTTGACTAGCGGGAAGGAGACCCAGTACCTC. As protein: CSARDHEALLTSGKETQYL. The V call is TRBV20-1, the J call TRBJ2-5; 11 bases fit TRBD2. Germline V gene sequence: CDR1 DFQATT, CDR2 SNEGSKA (reference sequence). This CDR3 comprises 19 residues. V lost 0 bases and J lost 5; bases outside the gene matches: 17.